Given below is one TCR beta chain in context. CDR3 length equals 13 residues. The ends were cut back, 2 bases at V and 3 bases at J, with 8 bases in the middle. Germline V CDR1 and CDR2: KGHSH, LQKENI. The data derive from a study of control samples from healthy donors and cancer patients. Sequencing was performed with immunoSEQ multiplex PCR; in TCRdb, only in-frame clones are kept and a portion is missing. This sample has about 170,000 clones, with 91% found just once. The TCR sequence derives from a woman in her 30s in good health. Sequenced material: blood. The rearrangement uses TRBV18 and TRBJ2-7, with D perhaps TRBD1 (5 bases). The CDR3: CASSPGTGYEQYF. Written as DNA, the CDR3 is TGTGCCAGCTCACCAGGCACAGGCTACGAGCAGTACTTC.